This paragraph reports one T cell receptor beta chain. Antigen specificity is unknown. The source of the sample is a study of cytomegalovirus exposure and HLA in healthy donors. General observations from the study: Through in vitro validation, a few CMV-associated chains were shown to be specific for CMV antigens.

The CDR3 is made up of 15 amino acids. Germline V CDR1 and CDR2: SGHNT, YYREEE (reference sequence). V lost 2 bases to trimming and J lost 5 bases; unmatched junction nucleotides: 7. Some clones are missing from TCRdb's copy, which holds only in-frame ones; the method was immunoSEQ multiplex PCR. The data hold 57,000 or so clones, with 85% to 95% observed a single time. The sequenced sample was PBMCs. The clonotype comes from a man aged 18-30 years in good health and CMV-seronegative. This chain links TRBV5-4 with TRBJ2-3; 8 bases match TRBD1. The CDR3 DNA reads as TGTGCCAGCAGCTTATCAGGGGGCGCGGTAGATACGCAGTATTTT. Encoded protein: CASSLSGGAVDTQYF.